This TCR beta chain was documented in a study of T cell changes during pregnancy in multiple sclerosis. This clone was counted a single time. This table comes from immunoSEQ multiplex PCR, and its TCRdb copy is limited to in-frame clones, with some not included. The sample holds about 89,000 clones, just under 95% seen once. The sequences come from peripheral blood, collected in the third trimester of pregnancy. This TCR derives from a female donor with multiple sclerosis, enrolled in a pregnancy study.

CDR3: CASSTRTSSVYEQYF. The CDR3, as DNA: TGTGCCAGTAGTACACGGACTAGTTCCGTCTACGAGCAGTACTTC. The genes are TRBV19 and TRBJ2-7, with 7 bases fitting TRBD2. The CDR3 length is 15 residues. J lost 3 bases, V lost 4 bases, and 9 bases had no gene match. The V gene's germline CDR1 is LNHDA and CDR2 SQIVND (reference sequence).